One sample yielded the 13 T cell receptor beta chains listed below, sequenced in a study of glioma-infiltrating T cells after dendritic cell vaccination. Using immunoSEQ multiplex PCR, the repertoire was profiled, and TCRdb retains in-frame clones only, with some absent. The repertoire holds tens of thousands of clones, with 75% to 90% as singletons. The sample consisted of blood, taken before dendritic cell vaccination. The receptors here all came from a human donor with glioblastoma.

Regarding this clone: The germline gene is not matched at one end of the junction; a read error may be the cause. This chain links TRBV14 with TRBJ2-7; 10 bases line up with TRBD2. Germline CDR1 SGHDN, CDR2 FVKESK. This CDR3 region has 13 residues. The CDR3 DNA follows: TGTGCCAGCAGCCACTCCGGAGGTAGCGGGGGGCGGTTC. This gives the protein CASSHSGGSGGRF.

This clone came up a few times. This chain connects TRBV19 to TRBJ1-4; D is unclear. The CDR3 loop spans 13 amino acids. V shed 7 bases and J shed 5 bases, with 11 bases lying between them. Germline V gives CDR1 LNHDA, CDR2 SQIVND (reference sequence). In nucleotides, the CDR3 is TGTGCCAGTAAGCAGGCTAACAATGAAAAACTGTTTTTT. Its translation is CASKQANNEKLFF.

The rearrangement links TRBV28 to TRBJ1-2, with TRBD1 identical over 10 bases. Germline V CDR1 and CDR2: MDHEN, SYDVKM. This CDR3 is 12 amino acids long. Trimming removed 6 bases from V and 8 bases from J; junction bases left unmatched: 3. DNA of the CDR3: TGTGCCAGCAGGGACAGGGGGTTCGGCTACACCTTC. This sequence encodes CASRDRGFGYTF.

The genes are TRBV27 and TRBJ1-1, with a tentative D call TRBD1 (6 bases). Germline V gives CDR1 MNHEY, CDR2 SMNVEV (reference sequence). Trimming stripped 4 bases from V and 2 bases from J, with 17 bases between. This CDR3 contains 16 residues. The CDR3 loop is CASSSLPQGTNTEAFF. The DNA of the CDR3 is TGTGCCAGCAGTTCCCTGCCCCAGGGGACAAACACTGAAGCTTTCTTT.

The genes are TRBV27 and TRBJ1-2; D is uncertain. Germline V gene sequence: CDR1 MNHEY, CDR2 SMNVEV (reference sequence). The CDR3 sequence is 16 residues long. V gave up 5 bases and J gave up 6 bases, with 22 bases separating them. The CDR3 loop reads CASSLTSAPTMDGYTF. CDR3 coding DNA: TGTGCCAGCAGTCTGACCAGCGCGCCAACGATGGATGGCTACACCTTC.

This rearrangement joins TRBV5-1 to TRBJ1-1, with unresolved D. CDR1 and CDR2 from the germline V gene are SGHRS and YFSETQ. This CDR3 region has 14 residues. Trimming took 3 bases from V and 4 from J, leaving 13 bases between them. CDR3 region: CASSSQSVGTEAFF. In DNA form, the CDR3 reads TGCGCCAGCAGCTCTCAGTCTGTTGGCACTGAAGCTTTCTTT.

This rearrangement joins TRBV7-9 to TRBJ1-1; 11 positions match TRBD1. Germline CDR1 is SEHNR and CDR2 is FQNEAQ (reference sequence). This CDR3 is built from 16 residues. J was trimmed by 0 bases and V by 5 bases; bases with no gene match: 5. CDR3 sequence (DNA): TGTGCCAGCAGCGTCCTGGGACAGGGGGTGAACACTGAAGCTTTCTTT. Its translation: CASSVLGQGVNTEAFF.

The rearrangement uses TRBV4-1 and TRBJ1-5; 9 bases are shared with TRBD1. After removal of 3 bases from V and 5 bases from J, the junction contained 5 bases not matched to a gene. The CDR3 length is 15 residues. The V gene's germline CDR1 is MGHRA and CDR2 YSYEKL. Written as DNA, the CDR3 is TGCGCCAGCAGCCACGGACAGGGGATGCATCAGCCCCAGCATTTT. Its protein is CASSHGQGMHQPQHF.

This clone showed up just once. The chain joins TRBV9 to TRBJ2-3; 9 positions agree with TRBD2. Germline V lookup: CDR1 SGDLS, CDR2 YYNGEE. Trimming at V came to 0 bases and at J to 2 bases, leaving 4 bases not matched to a gene. The CDR3 has 16 residues. The CDR3 coding sequence is TGTGCCAGCAGCGTAGTTGGCGGGGGGGCCACAGATACGCAGTATTTT. Protein sequence: CASSVVGGGATDTQYF.

This chain joins TRBV2 and TRBJ2-2, with D possibly TRBD1 on 6 matching bases. The CDR3 consists of 14 residues. V was clipped by 4 bases and J by 7 bases, with 13 bases between them. Germline loops: CDR1 SNHLY, CDR2 FYNNEI. The CDR3 nucleotides read TGTGCCAGCAGTGGCCAGGGGTTCAGCGGGGAGCTGTTTTTT. It codes for CASSGQGFSGELFF. Complete variable domain (other parts from reference TRBV2 and TRBJ2-2): EPEVTQTPSHQVTQMGQEVILRCVPISNHLYFYWYRQILGQKVEFLVSFYNNEISEKSEIFDDQFSVERPDGSNFTLKIRSTKLEDSAMYFCASSGQGFSGELFFGEGSRLTVL.

V gene TRBV5-4 combines with J gene TRBJ1-2; 9 positions agree with TRBD1. CDR1 is SGHNT and CDR2 is YYREEE in the germline V gene (reference sequence). The V gene end was trimmed by 5 bases and the J gene end by 4 bases; junction bases not matched to a gene: 6. The CDR3 has 14 residues. The CDR3 DNA reads as TGTGCCAGCAGTACCGGGACAGGGTTCTATGGCTACACCTTC. Its protein product is CASSTGTGFYGYTF.

CDR3 amino acids: CASSQPPAETQYF. The CDR3 DNA reads TGCGCCAGCAGCCAACCGCCTGCGGAGACCCAGTACTTC. J is TRBJ2-5 and V is TRBV5-1; no firm D call. Trimming removed 4 bases from V and 5 bases from J, with 12 bases in between. The germline V gene has CDR1 SGHRS and CDR2 YFSETQ. This CDR3 contains 13 residues.

This chain joins TRBV6-5 and TRBJ2-2; no reliable D call. V was shortened by 11 bases and J by 4 bases, with 11 bases between the two germline ends. CDR3 length: 12 amino acids. Germline CDR1 MNHEY, CDR2 SVGAGI. The CDR3 DNA reads as TGTGCCGGAGTTTCTGTCACCGGGGAGCTGTTTTTT. Its translation is CAGVSVTGELFF.